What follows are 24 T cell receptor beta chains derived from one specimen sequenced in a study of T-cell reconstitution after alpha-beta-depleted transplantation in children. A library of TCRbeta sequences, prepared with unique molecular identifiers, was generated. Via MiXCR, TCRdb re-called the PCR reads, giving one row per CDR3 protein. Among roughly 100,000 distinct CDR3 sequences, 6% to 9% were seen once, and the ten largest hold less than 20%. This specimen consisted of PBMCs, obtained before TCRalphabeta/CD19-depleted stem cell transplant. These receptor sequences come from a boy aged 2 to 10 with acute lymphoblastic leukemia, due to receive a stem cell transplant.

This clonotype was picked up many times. CDR3 in amino acids: CASSLGQGTGYTF. CDR3 bases: TGCGCCAGCAGCCTCGGACAGGGTACTGGCTACACCTTC. This sequence joins TRBV5-1 and TRBJ1-2, with 8 bases that match TRBD1. The V gene end was trimmed by 4 bases and the J gene end by 7 bases; junction bases not matched to a gene: 6. The V gene's germline CDR1 is SGHRS and CDR2 YFSETQ. This CDR3 has 13 amino acids.

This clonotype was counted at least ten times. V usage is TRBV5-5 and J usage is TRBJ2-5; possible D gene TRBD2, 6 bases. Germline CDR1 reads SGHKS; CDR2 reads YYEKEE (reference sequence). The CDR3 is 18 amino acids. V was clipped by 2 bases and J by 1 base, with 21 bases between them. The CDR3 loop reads CASSFPTRSQGGQETQYF. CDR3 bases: TGTGCCAGCAGCTTTCCGACTCGCTCTCAGGGAGGCCAAGAGACCCAGTACTTC.

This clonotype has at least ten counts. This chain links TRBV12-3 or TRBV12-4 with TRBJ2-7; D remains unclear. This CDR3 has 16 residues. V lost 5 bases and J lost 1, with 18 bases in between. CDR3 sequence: CASSLRTLTASYEQYF. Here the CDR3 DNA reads TGTGCCAGCAGTCTCAGGACGTTGACCGCTTCCTACGAGCAGTACTTC.

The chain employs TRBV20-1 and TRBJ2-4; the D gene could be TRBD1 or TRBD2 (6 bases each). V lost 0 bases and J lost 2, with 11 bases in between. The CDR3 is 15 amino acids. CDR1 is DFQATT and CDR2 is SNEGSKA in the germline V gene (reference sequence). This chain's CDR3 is CSARDGGRPKNIQYF. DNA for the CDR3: TGCAGTGCTAGAGATGGGGGGCGGCCCAAAAACATTCAGTACTTC.

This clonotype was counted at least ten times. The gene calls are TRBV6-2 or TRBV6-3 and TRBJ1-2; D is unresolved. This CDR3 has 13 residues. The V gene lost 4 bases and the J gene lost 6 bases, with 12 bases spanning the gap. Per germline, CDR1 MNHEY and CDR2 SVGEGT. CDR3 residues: CASSWWDLNGYTF. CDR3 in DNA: TGTGCCAGCAGTTGGTGGGATCTGAATGGCTACACCTTC.

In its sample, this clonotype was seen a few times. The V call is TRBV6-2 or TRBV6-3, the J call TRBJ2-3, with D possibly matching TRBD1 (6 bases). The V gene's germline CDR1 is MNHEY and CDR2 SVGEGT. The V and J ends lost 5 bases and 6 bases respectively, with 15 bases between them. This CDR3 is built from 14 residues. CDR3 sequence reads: CASSQQGPPDTQYF. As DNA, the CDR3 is TGTGCCAGCAGTCAACAGGGACCCCCGGATACGCAGTATTTT.

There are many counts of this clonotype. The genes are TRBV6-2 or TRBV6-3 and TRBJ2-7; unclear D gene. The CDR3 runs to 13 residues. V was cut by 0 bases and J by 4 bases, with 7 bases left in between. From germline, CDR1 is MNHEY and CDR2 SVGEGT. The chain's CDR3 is CASSYSEAYEQYF. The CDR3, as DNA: TGTGCCAGCAGTTACTCGGAAGCATACGAGCAGTACTTC.

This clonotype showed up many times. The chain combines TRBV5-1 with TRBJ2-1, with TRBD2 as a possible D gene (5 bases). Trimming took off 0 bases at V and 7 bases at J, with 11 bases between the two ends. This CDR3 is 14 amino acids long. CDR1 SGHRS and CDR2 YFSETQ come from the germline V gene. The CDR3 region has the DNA TGCGCCAGCAGCTTGGAGAGGGTAGGGAATGAGCAGTTCTTC. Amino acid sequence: CASSLERVGNEQFF.

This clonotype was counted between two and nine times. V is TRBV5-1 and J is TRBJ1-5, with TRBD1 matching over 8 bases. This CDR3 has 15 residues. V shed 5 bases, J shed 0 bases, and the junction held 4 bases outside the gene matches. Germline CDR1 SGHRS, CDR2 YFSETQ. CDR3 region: CASSLTGVSNQPQHF. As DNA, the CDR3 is TGCGCCAGCAGTCTGACAGGGGTTAGCAATCAGCCCCAGCATTTT.

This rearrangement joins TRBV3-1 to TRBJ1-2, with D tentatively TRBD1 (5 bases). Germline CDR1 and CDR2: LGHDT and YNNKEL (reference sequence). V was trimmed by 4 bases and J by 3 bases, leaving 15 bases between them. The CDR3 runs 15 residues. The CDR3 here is CASSPAAGGDYGYTF. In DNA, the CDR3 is TGTGCCAGCAGCCCCGCCGCCGGGGGGGACTATGGCTACACCTTC.

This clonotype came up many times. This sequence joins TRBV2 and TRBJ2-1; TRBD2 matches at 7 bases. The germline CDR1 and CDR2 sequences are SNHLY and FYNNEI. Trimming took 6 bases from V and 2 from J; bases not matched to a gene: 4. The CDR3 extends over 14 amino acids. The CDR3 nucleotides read TGTGCCAGCAGGGAGCGGGGTCCCTACAATGAGCAGTTCTTC. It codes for CASRERGPYNEQFF.

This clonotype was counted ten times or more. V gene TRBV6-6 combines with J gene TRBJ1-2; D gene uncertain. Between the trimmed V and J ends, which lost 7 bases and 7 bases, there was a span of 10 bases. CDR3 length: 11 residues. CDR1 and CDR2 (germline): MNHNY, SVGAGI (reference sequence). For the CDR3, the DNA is TGTGCCAGCACCCACGGAGGTGGCTACACCTTC. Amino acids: CASTHGGGYTF.

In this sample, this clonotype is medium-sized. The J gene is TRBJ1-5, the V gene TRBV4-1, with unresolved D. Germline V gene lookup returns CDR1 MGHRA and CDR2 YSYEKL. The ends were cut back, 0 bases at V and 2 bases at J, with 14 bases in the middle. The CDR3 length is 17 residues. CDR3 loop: CASSQDRMGAGNQPQHF. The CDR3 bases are TGCGCCAGCAGCCAAGATCGGATGGGCGCGGGCAATCAGCCCCAGCATTTT.

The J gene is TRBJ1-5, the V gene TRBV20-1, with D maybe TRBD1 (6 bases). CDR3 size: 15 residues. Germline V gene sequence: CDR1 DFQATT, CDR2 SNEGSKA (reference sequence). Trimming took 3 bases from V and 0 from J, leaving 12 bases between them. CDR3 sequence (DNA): TGCAGTGCTAGGGGGCAGGGGCCTAGCAATCAGCCCCAGCATTTT. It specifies CSARGQGPSNQPQHF.

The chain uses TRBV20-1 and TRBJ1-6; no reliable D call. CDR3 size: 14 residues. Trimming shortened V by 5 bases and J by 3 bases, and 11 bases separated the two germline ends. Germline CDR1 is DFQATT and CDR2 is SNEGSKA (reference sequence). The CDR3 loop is CSAPLGGYNSPLHF. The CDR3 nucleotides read TGCAGTGCTCCCCTCGGCGGCTATAATTCACCCCTCCACTTT.

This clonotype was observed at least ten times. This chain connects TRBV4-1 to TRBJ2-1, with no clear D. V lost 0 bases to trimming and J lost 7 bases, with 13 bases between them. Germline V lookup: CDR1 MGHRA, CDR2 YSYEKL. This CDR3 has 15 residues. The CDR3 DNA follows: TGCGCCAGCAGCCAAGATAAGGGTGAAGGTAATGAGCAGTTCTTC. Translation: CASSQDKGEGNEQFF.

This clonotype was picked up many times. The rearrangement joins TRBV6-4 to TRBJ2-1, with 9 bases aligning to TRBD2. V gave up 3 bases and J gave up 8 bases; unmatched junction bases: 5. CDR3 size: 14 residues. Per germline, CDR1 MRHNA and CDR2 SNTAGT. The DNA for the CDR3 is TGTGCCAGCAGTGAGCGGGGGGGCAACGATGAGCAGTTCTTC. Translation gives CASSERGGNDEQFF.

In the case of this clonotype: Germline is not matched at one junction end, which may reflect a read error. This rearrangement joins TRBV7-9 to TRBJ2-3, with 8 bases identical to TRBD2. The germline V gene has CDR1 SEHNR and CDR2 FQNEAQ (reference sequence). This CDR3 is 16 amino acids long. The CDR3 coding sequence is TGTGCCAGCAGCTTAAGAATGGGGGCGCGGGGGGATACGCGGTATTTT. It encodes CASSLRMGARGDTRYF. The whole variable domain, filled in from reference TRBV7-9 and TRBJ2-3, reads DTGVSQNPRHKITKRGQNVTFRCDPISEHNRLYWYRQTLGQGPEFLTYFQNEAQLEKSRLLSDRFSAERPKGSFSTLEIQRTEQGDSAMYLCASSLRMGARGDTRYFGPGTRLTVL.

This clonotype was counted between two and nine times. This chain's CDR3 is CASSLSLQGLAEAFF. The CDR3 DNA sequence: TGTGCCAGCAGTTTATCCCTCCAGGGGTTGGCTGAAGCTTTCTTT. The chain couples TRBV27 to TRBJ1-1; D is possibly TRBD1 (6 bases). The CDR3 loop spans 15 amino acids. CDR1 MNHEY and CDR2 SMNVEV come from the germline V gene (reference sequence). Deletions cut 0 bases from V and 6 bases from J, with 14 bases between.

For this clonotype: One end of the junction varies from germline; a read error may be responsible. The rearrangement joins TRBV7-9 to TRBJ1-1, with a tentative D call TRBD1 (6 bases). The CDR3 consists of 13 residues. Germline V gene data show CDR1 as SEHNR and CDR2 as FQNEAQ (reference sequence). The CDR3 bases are TGTTCCAGCAGCTTAGGAGGGGGACCTGAAGCTTTCTTT. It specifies CSSSLGGGPEAFF.

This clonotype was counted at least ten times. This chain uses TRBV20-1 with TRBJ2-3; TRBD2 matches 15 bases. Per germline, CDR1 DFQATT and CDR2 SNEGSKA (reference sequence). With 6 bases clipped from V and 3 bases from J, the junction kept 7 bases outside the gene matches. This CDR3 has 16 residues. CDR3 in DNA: TGCAGTGCGAAAAGGACTAGCGGGGGGGTTACAGATACGCAGTATTTT. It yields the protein CSAKRTSGGVTDTQYF.

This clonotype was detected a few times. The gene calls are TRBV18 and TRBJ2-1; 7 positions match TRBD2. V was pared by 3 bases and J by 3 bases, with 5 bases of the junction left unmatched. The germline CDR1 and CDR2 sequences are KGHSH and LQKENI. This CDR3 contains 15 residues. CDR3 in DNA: TGTGCCAGCTCACCCCCGCGGGACTACTACAATGAGCAGTTCTTC. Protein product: CASSPPRDYYNEQFF.

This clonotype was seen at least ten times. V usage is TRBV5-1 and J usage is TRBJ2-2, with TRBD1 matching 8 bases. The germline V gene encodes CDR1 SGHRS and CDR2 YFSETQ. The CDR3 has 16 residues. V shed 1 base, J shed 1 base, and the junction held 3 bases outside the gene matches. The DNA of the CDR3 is TGCGCCAGCAGCTTGAGGGGACAGGTGAACACCGGGGAGCTGTTTTTT. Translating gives CASSLRGQVNTGELFF.

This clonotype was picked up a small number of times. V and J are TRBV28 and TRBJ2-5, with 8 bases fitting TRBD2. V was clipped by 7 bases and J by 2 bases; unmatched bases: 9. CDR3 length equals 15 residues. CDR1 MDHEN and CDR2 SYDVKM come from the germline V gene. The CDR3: CASTRVAGIQETQYF. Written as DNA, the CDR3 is TGTGCCAGCACCAGGGTAGCGGGGATTCAAGAGACCCAGTACTTC.